The 29 T cell receptor beta chains given below trace back to one sample, sequenced in a study of beta chain features in type 1 diabetes. Sequencing targeted expressed TCRB transcripts, as all isolated RNA had been reverse transcribed. Only in-frame clones appear in the TCRdb table, and some are missing; sequencing was by immunoSEQ multiplex PCR. The data show 600,000 or so clones, 9.5% to 15% seen once. Their antigens remain unidentified. Broader study findings: Researchers report that Type 1 diabetes patients had moderately but significantly shorter TCRB CDR3s across all four CD4+ subsets.

The sequenced sample consisted of naive CD4+ T cells from blood. These receptors were collected from a man in his thirties or forties with type 1 diabetes.

This clone was seen a few times. The chain joins TRBV5-1 to TRBJ2-2; 8 bases line up with TRBD1. The CDR3 length is 14 residues. Per germline, CDR1 SGHRS and CDR2 YFSETQ. Trimming took 4 bases from V and 4 from J; bases not matched to a gene: 3. CDR3 sequence (DNA): TGCGCCAGCAGCCCGGACAGGGCCACCGGGGAGCTGTTTTTT. Translation: CASSPDRATGELFF.

The rearrangement joins TRBV5-4 to TRBJ2-5; D is unclear. The CDR3 sequence is 14 residues long. V was pared by 0 bases and J by 1 base, with 7 bases between. Germline CDR1 and CDR2: SGHNT and YYREEE (reference sequence). This chain's CDR3 is CASSLGAAQETQYF. For the CDR3, the DNA is TGTGCCAGCAGCTTGGGGGCAGCCCAAGAGACCCAGTACTTC.

In its sample, this clone was seen a few times. The chain links TRBV4-3 to TRBJ1-6; perhaps TRBD1 as D (5 bases). Per the germline V gene, CDR1 is LGHNA and CDR2 is YSLEER. The CDR3 extends over 16 amino acids. Trimming cost V 4 bases and J 9 bases, with 19 bases left between them. The CDR3 protein is CASSPPGRGGSSPLHF. The DNA for the CDR3 is TGCGCCAGCAGCCCCCCGGGGCGGGGTGGGAGTTCACCCCTCCACTTT.

This clone was observed a few times. This chain joins TRBV28 and TRBJ2-7; 9 nucleotides line up with TRBD1. Germline V gene sequence: CDR1 MDHEN, CDR2 SYDVKM. With 5 bases clipped from V and 7 bases from J, the junction kept 12 bases outside the gene matches. The CDR3 runs to 15 residues. In DNA, the CDR3 is TGTGCCAGCAGTGCACCCGGGACAGGGCCATCAGAGCAGTACTTC. Its translation is CASSAPGTGPSEQYF.

The chain is built from TRBV11-2 and TRBJ1-3; D not certain. The CDR3 has 14 residues. Germline loops: CDR1 SGHAT, CDR2 FQNNGV. V gave up 7 bases and J gave up 0 bases, with 10 bases separating them. As DNA, the CDR3 is TGTGCCAGCACCCAAACAGACTCTGGAAACACCATATATTTT. Its protein product is CASTQTDSGNTIYF.

This clone was seen more than once but under ten times. The rearrangement uses TRBV5-4 and TRBJ2-3, with a weak D call TRBD1 (7 bases). Looked up from germline, CDR1 is SGHNT and CDR2 is YYREEE (reference sequence). V was cut by 1 base and J by 1 base, with 16 bases left in between. This CDR3 contains 17 residues. CDR3: CASSLRSGGLGTDTQYF. The CDR3 DNA follows: TGTGCCAGCAGCTTGAGATCAGGGGGGCTCGGCACAGATACGCAGTATTTT.

This clone was seen more than once but under ten times. V is TRBV6-5 and J is TRBJ2-7; 8 nucleotides agree with TRBD1. The trim removed 0 bases at V and 1 base at J, leaving 5 bases unmatched. This CDR3 contains 16 residues. CDR1 and CDR2 from the germline V gene are MNHEY and SVGAGI. The CDR3 region has the DNA TGTGCCAGCAGTTACTCCCCGGACAGGGCATCCTACGAGCAGTACTTC. It codes for CASSYSPDRASYEQYF.

The CDR3 DNA sequence: TGCAGCGTTTGGGGGACGCTTAACTATGGCTACACCTTC. It translates to CSVWGTLNYGYTF. V usage is TRBV29-1 and J usage is TRBJ1-2; D might be TRBD1 (5 bases). V dropped 5 bases and J dropped 1 base, with 11 bases sitting between them. Germline V gene lookup returns CDR1 SQVTM and CDR2 ANQGSEA. CDR3 length equals 13 residues.

This clone was seen a few times. This chain joins TRBV9 and TRBJ2-7; 7 nucleotides match TRBD1. Germline CDR1 SGDLS, CDR2 YYNGEE. Losses at the gene ends were 7 bases for V and 5 bases for J; bases not matched to a gene: 6. This CDR3 is built from 12 residues. Here the CDR3 reads CASGTVSNEQYF. Here the CDR3 DNA reads TGTGCCAGCGGGACAGTATCTAACGAGCAGTACTTC.

The chain couples TRBV19 to TRBJ1-5; D gene uncertain. The V gene's germline CDR1 is LNHDA and CDR2 SQIVND (reference sequence). The CDR3 is 14 amino acids. V was cut by 5 bases and J by 2 bases, with 10 bases left in between. For the CDR3, the DNA is TGTGCCAGTAGTGGAGGGCCTCGCAATCAGCCCCAGCATTTT. Its translation is CASSGGPRNQPQHF.

V and J are TRBV7-2 and TRBJ1-2; D gene unclear. Trimming cost V 1 base and J 8 bases, with 14 bases left between them. The CDR3 loop spans 14 amino acids. CDR1 is SGHTA, CDR2 FQGNSA, per germline. The CDR3 is CASSLDYTERGYTF. DNA for the CDR3: TGTGCCAGCAGCTTAGATTACACAGAGCGGGGCTACACCTTC.

This clone has more than one count but fewer than ten. The gene calls are TRBV7-6 and TRBJ2-7; D might be TRBD1 or TRBD2, each matching 5 bases. The CDR3 length is 15 residues. The V gene's germline CDR1 is SGHVS and CDR2 FNYEAQ. The V end was cut by 5 bases, the J end by 2 bases, with 16 bases between. The CDR3 reads CASSPQEGETYEQYF. The CDR3 coding sequence is TGTGCCAGCAGCCCCCAAGAAGGGGAGACCTACGAGCAGTACTTC. The entire variable domain, with the rest obtained from reference TRBV7-6 and TRBJ2-7, is as follows: GAGVSQSPRYKVTKRGQDVALRCDPISGHVSLYWYRQALGQGPEFLTYFNYEAQQDKSGLPNDRFSAERPEGSISTLTIQRTEQRDSAMYRCASSPQEGETYEQYFGPGTRLTVT.

This rearrangement joins TRBV11-3 to TRBJ2-2; TRBD2 agrees at 7 bases. Per the germline V gene, CDR1 is SGHNT and CDR2 is YENEEA. J was trimmed by 3 bases and V by 5 bases; bases with no gene match: 6. The length of the CDR3 is 15 residues. CDR3 in amino acids: CASSPGGYDTGELFF. CDR3 coding DNA: TGTGCCAGCAGCCCCGGGGGGTATGACACCGGGGAGCTGTTTTTT.

This clone has just a few counts. The genes are TRBV5-6 and TRBJ1-1, with D perhaps matching TRBD1 (5 bases). Germline values: CDR1 SGHDT, CDR2 YYEEEE. This CDR3 spans 16 amino acids. V lost 4 bases to trimming and J lost 4 bases, with 20 bases between them. Here the CDR3 DNA reads TGTGCCAGCAGCCCCCGGTGGGGGGGATCCAGCACTGAAGCTTTCTTT. It translates to CASSPRWGGSSTEAFF.

The rearrangement links TRBV15 to TRBJ1-5; unclear D gene. Trimming stripped 6 bases from V and 0 bases from J, with 15 bases between. Germline loops: CDR1 LNHNV, CDR2 YYDKDF (reference sequence). The CDR3 consists of 16 residues. CDR3 protein: CATRLYREHSNQPQHF. Here the CDR3 DNA reads TGTGCCACCAGGTTGTACAGAGAACATAGCAATCAGCCCCAGCATTTT.

The chain joins TRBV19 to TRBJ2-3, with 10 bases fitting TRBD1. V lost 7 bases to trimming and J lost 2 bases; unmatched junction nucleotides: 3. Germline V gives CDR1 LNHDA, CDR2 SQIVND (reference sequence). The CDR3 is 14 amino acids. The CDR3 nucleotides are TGTGCCAGTATGGGACAGGGGACCACAGATACGCAGTATTTT. Translating gives CASMGQGTTDTQYF.

The V and J genes are TRBV9 and TRBJ1-6; no reliable D call. Looked up from germline, CDR1 is SGDLS and CDR2 is YYNGEE. V was shortened by 4 bases and J by 4 bases, with 12 bases between the two germline ends. The CDR3 runs to 15 residues. CDR3 loop: CASSSSGEYNSPLHF. The DNA of the CDR3 is TGTGCCAGCAGCTCCTCCGGGGAATATAATTCACCCCTCCACTTT.

The table lists this clone with a few counts. V usage is TRBV4-2 and J usage is TRBJ1-5; D is ambiguous. This CDR3 region has 13 residues. In germline, CDR1 is LGHNA, CDR2 YNFKEQ. The V gene lost 3 bases and the J gene lost 7 bases, with 10 bases spanning the gap. The CDR3 DNA reads TGTGCCAGCAGCCACTCCCAGGAGCAGCCCCAGCATTTT. Its translation: CASSHSQEQPQHF.

In this sample, this clone turned up a few times. The chain employs TRBV7-9 and TRBJ1-4; 9 nucleotides agree with TRBD1. This CDR3 is built from 13 residues. The V gene's germline CDR1 is SEHNR and CDR2 FQNEAQ (reference sequence). The trim removed 5 bases at V and 10 bases at J, leaving 5 bases unmatched. In DNA form, the CDR3 reads TGTGCCAGCAGCCCACAGGGGGCTGGAAAACTGTTTTTT. Translation gives CASSPQGAGKLFF.

This clone has a handful of counts. The genes are TRBV18 and TRBJ1-1; the D is unclear. CDR1 is KGHSH and CDR2 is LQKENI in the germline V gene. V lost 2 bases and J lost 7, with 11 bases in between. This CDR3 has 13 amino acids. As DNA, the CDR3 is TGTGCCAGCTCACCAGATGCGTCTGGTGAAGCTTTCTTT. Its protein product is CASSPDASGEAFF.

This clone was detected only a few times. This chain connects TRBV9 to TRBJ1-4; D may be TRBD1 (5 bases). CDR3 length: 14 amino acids. The germline CDR1 and CDR2 sequences are SGDLS and YYNGEE. V was trimmed by 2 bases and J by 4 bases, leaving 9 bases between them. CDR3 DNA sequence: TGTGCCAGCAGCGTGGGACTCCTTAATGAAAAACTGTTTTTT. Encoded protein: CASSVGLLNEKLFF. Variable domain in full (rest from reference TRBV9 and TRBJ1-4): DSGVTQTPKHLITATGQRVTLRCSPRSGDLSVYWYQQSLDQGLQFLIQYYNGEERAKGNILERFSAQQFPDLHSELNLSSLELGDSALYFCASSVGLLNEKLFFGSGTQLSVL.

V gene TRBV6-5 combines with J gene TRBJ2-1; a weak D match, TRBD2 (6 bases). Germline V CDR1 and CDR2: MNHEY, SVGAGI. V lost 0 bases and J 4 bases, leaving 7 bases between the germline ends. The CDR3 totals 14 residues. In DNA form, the CDR3 reads TGTGCCAGCAGTTACTCGGAGGGATACAATGAGCAGTTCTTC. Translating it yields CASSYSEGYNEQFF.

The chain employs TRBV7-9 and TRBJ1-2; D gene uncertain. Trimming took 1 base from V and 0 from J, leaving 9 bases between them. This CDR3 has 15 residues. Germline assignment: CDR1 SEHNR and CDR2 FQNEAQ (reference sequence). The CDR3 coding sequence is TGTGCCAGCAGCTTAGTAGGCTCAGCTAACTATGGCTACACCTTC. Amino acid sequence: CASSLVGSANYGYTF.

The CDR3 loop is CSLGSGRSSYNEQFF. CDR3 sequence (DNA): TGCAGCTTAGGGTCCGGGAGGAGCTCCTACAATGAGCAGTTCTTC. The J gene is TRBJ2-1, the V gene TRBV29-1; 7 bases agree with TRBD2. The CDR3 contains 15 residues. The V and J ends lost 8 bases and 0 bases, in that order; junction bases with no gene match: 10. Germline CDR1 SQVTM, CDR2 ANQGSEA.

This clone was seen more than once but under ten times. The chain joins TRBV4-3 to TRBJ1-3; D gene unclear. The V and J ends lost 0 bases and 4 bases respectively, with 10 bases between them. Germline V CDR1 and CDR2: LGHNA, YSLEER. CDR3 length: 15 residues. The CDR3 reads CASSQDSGSGNTIYF. DNA of the CDR3: TGCGCCAGCAGCCAAGATTCCGGATCCGGAAACACCATATATTTT.

This clone was seen only a few times. CDR3 amino acids: CASSQDGDPTRGHEQFF. The DNA for the CDR3 is TGTGCCAGCAGCCAAGATGGTGATCCCACTAGGGGACATGAGCAGTTCTTC. The chain joins TRBV4-2 to TRBJ2-1; TRBD1 or TRBD2 may be the D gene (5 bases each). The CDR3 runs to 17 residues. Per the germline V gene, CDR1 is LGHNA and CDR2 is YNFKEQ. Deletions cut 0 bases from V and 8 bases from J, with 20 bases between.

The sample holds a few counts of this clone. This chain joins TRBV2 and TRBJ1-2; no reliable D call. CDR1 is SNHLY and CDR2 is FYNNEI in the germline V gene. Deletions cut 3 bases from V and 5 bases from J, with 10 bases between. The CDR3 contains 13 residues. Here the CDR3 DNA reads TGTGCCAGCAGTGATCGGGGAGATTATGGCTACACCTTC. It translates to CASSDRGDYGYTF.

This clone was counted only a few times. The chain recombines TRBV9 with TRBJ2-1; D might be TRBD1 (5 bases). V gave up 3 bases and J gave up 5 bases, with 9 bases separating them. This CDR3 region has 13 residues. Germline loops: CDR1 SGDLS, CDR2 YYNGEE. The DNA of the CDR3 is TGTGCCAGCAGCGGGGCGGACAACAATGAGCAGTTCTTC. Translating gives CASSGADNNEQFF.

The chain employs TRBV6-6 and TRBJ2-7; TRBD1 matches at 8 bases. The trim removed 7 bases at V and 9 bases at J, leaving 11 bases unmatched. The CDR3 runs to 13 residues. Per germline, CDR1 MNHNY and CDR2 SVGAGI (reference sequence). The CDR3 region has the DNA TGTGCCAGCATGGGACAGGCCACTTCTAGGCAGTACTTC. Residues: CASMGQATSRQYF.